The 3 T cell receptor beta chains given below trace back to one sample, sequenced in a study of blood T cell repertoires in COVID-19. Generated by immunoSEQ multiplex PCR, the TCRdb table keeps only in-frame clones and is missing some. The table shows more than 250,000 clones, with approximately 90% occurring only once. Sequenced sample: PBMCs or T cells enriched from blood (not recorded which). The receptors shown here come from a woman between 18 and 29 years old who had recovered from COVID-19.

CDR3 nucleotide sequence: TGCGCCAGCAGCTTCGGACAGACGAACACTGAAGCTTTCTTT. Amino acid sequence: CASSFGQTNTEAFF. The chain joins TRBV5-1 to TRBJ1-1; maybe TRBD1 (6 bases). The germline gives CDR1 SGHRS, CDR2 YFSETQ. The CDR3 spans 14 residues. V lost 2 bases to trimming and J lost 1 base, with 9 bases between them.

This chain connects TRBV3-1 (or the pseudogene TRBV3-2) to TRBJ1-4, with 8 bases lining up with TRBD1. CDR3 size: 15 residues. V trimming: 3 bases; J trimming: 5 bases; junction bases outside the gene matches: 5. Germline assignment: CDR1 LGHDT and CDR2 YNNKEL (reference sequence). CDR3 bases: TGTGCCAGCAGCCACCAGGACAGGGAGAATGAAAAACTGTTTTTT. It specifies CASSHQDRENEKLFF.

The V and J genes are TRBV10-1 and TRBJ1-1; 8 positions match TRBD1. The germline gives CDR1 WNHNN, CDR2 SYGVQD (reference sequence). V dropped 5 bases and J dropped 3; count of bases not matched to a gene: 8. The CDR3 has 15 residues. The CDR3 DNA reads TGCGCCAGCAGTAGCGACAGGGGAGAGGACACTGAAGCTTTCTTT. This translates into CASSSDRGEDTEAFF.